Below, 31 T cell receptor beta chains from the same sample are listed, as sequenced in a study of blood T cell repertoires in COVID-19. TCRdb's copy holds only in-frame clones and misses some; the assay was immunoSEQ multiplex PCR. The sample holds 200,000 to 250,000 clones, around 83% seen once. Sequencing was performed on peripheral blood. Receptors originate from a man aged 40-49 years with acute or convalescent COVID-19.

The chain links TRBV6-2 or TRBV6-3 to TRBJ2-3, with no clear D. The CDR3 has 12 residues. CDR1 MNHEY and CDR2 SVGEGT come from the germline V gene. Trimming removed 2 bases from V and 4 bases from J, with 4 bases in between. The CDR3: CASSYLADTQYF. The CDR3 DNA follows: TGTGCCAGCAGTTACCTCGCAGATACGCAGTATTTT.

The chain joins TRBV3-1 (or the pseudogene TRBV3-2) to TRBJ2-5, with TRBD2 matching over 9 bases. The CDR3 length is 17 residues. The trim removed 1 base at V and 6 bases at J, leaving 12 bases unmatched. The germline V gene encodes CDR1 LGHDT and CDR2 YNNKEL (reference sequence). In DNA, the CDR3 is TGTGCCAGCAGCCAAGGCGGGGGGGCCAAGAGCACGAAGACCCAGTACTTC. This translates into CASSQGGGAKSTKTQYF.

This sequence joins TRBV4-1 and TRBJ2-3; 11 nucleotides line up with TRBD2. Germline V gene lookup returns CDR1 MGHRA and CDR2 YSYEKL. The CDR3 spans 17 residues. The junction had 8 bases not matched to a gene; V was cut back by 4 bases and J by 2 bases. The CDR3, as DNA: TGCGCCAGCAGCCGCAGCCTTAGCGGGGGGGCCACAGATACGCAGTATTTT. Amino acids: CASSRSLSGGATDTQYF.

The genes are TRBV5-1 and TRBJ1-3; no clear D gene. The CDR3 contains 14 residues. V was shortened by 5 bases and J by 0 bases, with 9 bases between the two germline ends. Per germline, CDR1 SGHRS and CDR2 YFSETQ. CDR3 coding DNA: TGCGCCAGCAGTGACACGAGCTCTGGAAACACCATATATTTT. It translates to CASSDTSSGNTIYF. Full variable domain (remainder filled in from reference TRBV5-1 and TRBJ1-3): KAGVTQTPRYLIKTRGQQVTLSCSPISGHRSVSWYQQTPGQGLQFLFEYFSETQRNKGNFPGRFSGRQFSNSRSEMNVSTLELGDSALYLCASSDTSSGNTIYFGEGSWLTVV.

The chain is built from TRBV2 and TRBJ1-1; 7 bases are shared with TRBD1. Germline V lookup: CDR1 SNHLY, CDR2 FYNNEI. There are 14 residues in the CDR3. Germline trimming cut 4 bases from V and 6 bases from J; bases unmatched to any gene: 8. The CDR3 spells CASSVLGGDAEAFF. Here the CDR3 DNA reads TGTGCCAGCAGTGTTCTAGGGGGCGACGCTGAAGCTTTCTTT.

This rearrangement joins TRBV29-1 to TRBJ1-2; possibly TRBD1 for D (5 bases). Germline CDR1 reads SQVTM; CDR2 reads ANQGSEA. CDR3 length equals 16 residues. Trimming removed 0 bases at V and 5 bases at J, with 19 bases between. The CDR3 nucleotides are TGCAGCGTTGAAGATCTAGGAGGGGCCCCGGGGTATGGCTACACCTTC. It encodes CSVEDLGGAPGYGYTF.

The rearrangement uses TRBV19 and TRBJ2-1, with 7 bases that match TRBD1. Germline V gene sequence: CDR1 LNHDA, CDR2 SQIVND (reference sequence). Trimming cost V 5 bases and J 0 bases; bases outside gene matches: 7. The CDR3 is 16 residues long. The chain's CDR3 is CASSRRTGASYNEQFF. The CDR3 DNA reads TGTGCCAGTAGTCGACGGACAGGCGCCTCCTACAATGAGCAGTTCTTC.

Written as DNA, the CDR3 is TGTGCCAGCAGCTCCGGGACAGCTTACTACAATGAGCAGTTCTTC. Residues: CASSSGTAYYNEQFF. The genes are TRBV7-7 and TRBJ2-1, with 7 bases that match TRBD1. Per the germline V gene, CDR1 is SSHAT and CDR2 is FNYEAQ (reference sequence). With 4 bases clipped from V and 3 bases from J, the junction kept 6 bases outside the gene matches. This CDR3 has 15 residues.

This clone is a singleton in its sample. J is TRBJ2-2 and V is TRBV11-2; D call uncertain. Germline V gives CDR1 SGHAT, CDR2 FQNNGV. Between the trimmed V and J ends, which lost 6 bases and 1 base, there was a span of 6 bases. The CDR3 loop spans 13 amino acids. The CDR3 nucleotides are TGTGCCAGCAGTTATTTGAACACCGGGGAGCTGTTTTTT. It yields the protein CASSYLNTGELFF. The variable domain in full, with the rest retrieved from reference TRBV11-2 and TRBJ2-2, is EAGVAQSPRYKIIEKRQSVAFWCNPISGHATLYWYQQILGQGPKLLIQFQNNGVVDDSQLPKDRFSAERLKGVDSTLKIQPAKLEDSAVYLCASSYLNTGELFFGEGSRLTVL.

V usage is TRBV30 and J usage is TRBJ2-2; 7 nucleotides align to TRBD1. After removal of 3 bases from V and 8 bases from J, the junction contained 6 bases not matched to a gene. This CDR3 has 13 amino acids. Germline values: CDR1 GTSNPN, CDR2 SVGIG (reference sequence). The CDR3 region has the DNA TGTGCCTGGAGGGAGACAGGGTCTGGGGAGCTGTTTTTT. Residues: CAWRETGSGELFF. Filled out from reference TRBV30 and TRBJ2-2, the complete variable domain reads SQTIHQWPATLVQPVGSPLSLECTVEGTSNPNLYWYRQAAGRGLQLLFYSVGIGQISSEVPQNLSASRPQDRQFILSSKKLLLSDSGFYLCAWRETGSGELFFGEGSRLTVL.

The rearrangement joins TRBV2 to TRBJ2-3; D possibly corresponds to TRBD2 (5 bases). Germline lookup yields CDR1 SNHLY and CDR2 FYNNEI. This CDR3 contains 14 residues. V shed 7 bases and J shed 0 bases, with 11 bases lying between them. The CDR3 DNA reads as TGTGCCAGCAACGAGGGCCCTAGCACAGATACGCAGTATTTT. Amino acids: CASNEGPSTDTQYF.

Comment on this clone: The junction and the germline gene differ at one end; a read error may be behind it. The V and J genes are TRBV7-3 and TRBJ1-1; D unresolved. The CDR3 spans 13 residues. The V gene's germline CDR1 is SGHTA and CDR2 FQGTGA. The CDR3 region has the DNA TGTGCCAGCAGTTTAAACCGCGGGGCTGAAGCTTTCTTT. Translation gives CASSLNRGAEAFF.

This chain links TRBV7-2 with TRBJ2-7; D ambiguous. V was cut by 3 bases and J by 2 bases, with 5 bases left in between. This CDR3 has 12 residues. Germline V gene sequence: CDR1 SGHTA, CDR2 FQGNSA. The CDR3 sequence is CASSFSPYEQYF. The CDR3 DNA sequence: TGTGCCAGCAGCTTCTCTCCCTACGAGCAGTACTTC.

This clone was found a few times. This chain links TRBV28 with TRBJ1-5; no reliable D call. Trimming shortened V by 5 bases and J by 4 bases, and 9 bases separated the two germline ends. The V gene's germline CDR1 is MDHEN and CDR2 SYDVKM. The CDR3 consists of 13 residues. The CDR3 region is CASSRQQNQPQHF. CDR3 nucleotide sequence: TGTGCCAGCAGTCGACAACAGAATCAGCCCCAGCATTTT.

This clone was recorded a few times. The chain uses TRBV4-1 and TRBJ1-3; 7 bases fit TRBD1. The CDR3 runs to 18 residues. Germline trimming cut 1 base from V and 0 bases from J; bases unmatched to any gene: 9. Germline V CDR1 and CDR2: MGHRA, YSYEKL. In DNA form, the CDR3 reads TGCGCCAGCAGCCAAGCCCCGACAGGGCCCATCTCTGGAAACACCATATATTTT. Its protein is CASSQAPTGPISGNTIYF.

The CDR3 loop is CASRPGQFEEQYF. CDR3 sequence (DNA): TGTGCCAGCAGACCGGGACAGTTCGAGGAGCAGTACTTC. V is TRBV6-5 and J is TRBJ2-7, with 7 bases fitting TRBD1. Germline CDR1 is MNHEY and CDR2 is SVGAGI. This CDR3 region has 13 residues. V lost 6 bases, J lost 7 bases, and 9 bases stayed unmatched.

The chain has TRBV7-9 and TRBJ1-1; maybe TRBD1 (5 bases). The CDR3 covers 14 residues. V lost 3 bases, J lost 5 bases, and 13 bases lay in between. From germline, CDR1 is SEHNR and CDR2 FQNEAQ (reference sequence). Here the CDR3 reads CASSFQQGGTEAFF. The CDR3 nucleotides read TGTGCCAGCAGCTTCCAGCAGGGAGGGACTGAAGCTTTCTTT.

The chain recombines TRBV7-8 with TRBJ2-7; 7 nucleotides match TRBD2. CDR1 is SGHVS, CDR2 FQNEAQ, per germline. The CDR3 spans 14 residues. V dropped 3 bases and J dropped 7; count of bases not matched to a gene: 9. The DNA of the CDR3 is TGTGCCAGCAGCTTGGGGCAGAAGGGAGGGGAGCAGTACTTC. Its translation is CASSLGQKGGEQYF.

This sequence joins TRBV27 and TRBJ2-1; tentatively, D is TRBD1 (6 bases). There are 13 residues in the CDR3. V was shortened by 3 bases and J by 7 bases, with 10 bases between the two germline ends. CDR1 and CDR2 (germline): MNHEY, SMNVEV (reference sequence). CDR3 nucleotide sequence: TGTGCCAGCAGTTTCACAGGGTATAATGAGCAGTTCTTC. Amino acid sequence: CASSFTGYNEQFF.

The J gene is TRBJ1-1, the V gene TRBV12-5, with 8 bases that match TRBD1. Germline V gene data show CDR1 as LGHNT and CDR2 as FRNRAP. J was trimmed by 1 base and V by 6 bases; bases with no gene match: 7. The CDR3 loop spans 15 amino acids. CDR3 loop: CASGTGQGWNTEAFF. DNA of the CDR3: TGTGCTAGTGGCACCGGACAGGGATGGAACACTGAAGCTTTCTTT. The full variable domain, its missing parts supplied by reference TRBV12-5 and TRBJ1-1, is DARVTQTPRHKVTEMGQEVTMRCQPILGHNTVFWYRQTMMQGLELLAYFRNRAPLDDSGMPKDRFSAEMPDATLATLKIQPSEPRDSAVYFCASGTGQGWNTEAFFGQGTRLTVV.

This chain joins TRBV7-3 and TRBJ2-3, with TRBD1 matching 11 bases. Germline CDR1 and CDR2: SGHTA and FQGTGA. There are 17 residues in the CDR3. The ends lost 1 base at V and 4 bases at J; junction bases unmatched: 7. The CDR3 protein is CASSLIGQGAGADTQYF. CDR3 sequence (DNA): TGTGCCAGCAGCTTAATAGGACAGGGGGCTGGCGCAGATACGCAGTATTTT.

This clone was detected once. The chain is built from TRBV19 and TRBJ1-1; D is possibly TRBD1 (5 bases). V was trimmed by 5 bases and J by 3 bases, leaving 16 bases between them. Germline CDR1 and CDR2: LNHDA and SQIVND (reference sequence). The CDR3 loop spans 15 amino acids. In DNA form, the CDR3 reads TGTGCCAGTAGTCCCCTACGACAGCGCGACACTGAAGCTTTCTTT. It translates to CASSPLRQRDTEAFF.

V is TRBV5-1 and J is TRBJ1-5, with 9 bases matching TRBD1. The V segment lost 1 base and the J segment 6 bases; nucleotides outside the gene matches: 5. Germline V gene sequence: CDR1 SGHRS, CDR2 YFSETQ. The CDR3 consists of 15 residues. The CDR3 is CASSLTGGASQPQHF. CDR3 coding DNA: TGCGCCAGCAGCTTGACAGGGGGCGCGAGTCAGCCCCAGCATTTT. The full variable domain, completed using reference TRBV5-1 and TRBJ1-5, is KAGVTQTPRYLIKTRGQQVTLSCSPISGHRSVSWYQQTPGQGLQFLFEYFSETQRNKGNFPGRFSGRQFSNSRSEMNVSTLELGDSALYLCASSLTGGASQPQHFGDGTRLSIL.

J is TRBJ2-7 and V is TRBV5-1; 9 nucleotides line up with TRBD2. With V trimmed by 0 bases and J by 2 bases, 3 bases remained unmatched. Germline-derived CDR1 and CDR2 are SGHRS and YFSETQ. CDR3 length equals 15 residues. In DNA form, the CDR3 reads TGCGCCAGCAGCTTGGTTGCGGGGGGGCCCTACGAGCAGTACTTC. As protein: CASSLVAGGPYEQYF. Together with reference TRBV5-1 and TRBJ2-7, the CDR3 gives the full variable domain: KAGVTQTPRYLIKTRGQQVTLSCSPISGHRSVSWYQQTPGQGLQFLFEYFSETQRNKGNFPGRFSGRQFSNSRSEMNVSTLELGDSALYLCASSLVAGGPYEQYFGPGTRLTVT.

This clone was counted only a few times. The chain is built from TRBV5-1 and TRBJ1-4; D is ambiguous. The CDR3 runs to 13 residues. The germline CDR1 and CDR2 sequences are SGHRS and YFSETQ. Trimming removed 8 bases at V and 5 bases at J, with 13 bases between. The CDR3 region has the DNA TGCGCCAGTTCTAGGCAGCAAAATGAAAAACTGTTTTTT. Its translation: CASSRQQNEKLFF.

This chain joins TRBV9 and TRBJ2-1; 7 nucleotides match TRBD1. Germline loops: CDR1 SGDLS, CDR2 YYNGEE. The CDR3 has 13 residues. V lost 3 bases to trimming and J lost 6 bases; unmatched junction nucleotides: 3. The CDR3 region is CASSAPGGNEQFF. CDR3 in DNA: TGTGCCAGCAGCGCCCCAGGGGGCAATGAGCAGTTCTTC.

The chain has TRBV15 and TRBJ1-4; D not resolved. CDR1 is LNHNV, CDR2 YYDKDF, per germline (reference sequence). V lost 4 bases to trimming and J lost 4 bases, with 10 bases between them. This CDR3 has 14 amino acids. As DNA, the CDR3 is TGTGCCACCAGCATGCCACAGTTTAATGAAAAACTGTTTTTT. Amino acids: CATSMPQFNEKLFF.

The chain employs TRBV27 and TRBJ2-2; 7 bases line up with TRBD1. Germline lookup yields CDR1 MNHEY and CDR2 SMNVEV (reference sequence). The length of the CDR3 is 16 residues. V was pared by 3 bases and J by 0 bases, with 4 bases of the junction left unmatched. DNA of the CDR3: TGTGCCAGCAGTTTTTCCGGGACAGCGAACACCGGGGAGCTGTTTTTT. Translated, it gives CASSFSGTANTGELFF.

The genes are TRBV28 and TRBJ1-5, with 7 positions matching TRBD1. Germline V gene lookup returns CDR1 MDHEN and CDR2 SYDVKM. The CDR3 sequence is 15 residues long. V shed 2 bases and J 4 bases; nucleotides not matched to a gene: 5. CDR3 region: CASSLMEGANQPQHF. Here the CDR3 DNA reads TGTGCCAGCAGTTTAATGGAGGGGGCAAATCAGCCCCAGCATTTT.

The CDR3 reads CASSPLSSGGAGGGELFF. CDR3 bases: TGTGCCAGCAGTCCGTTAAGTAGCGGGGGGGCCGGTGGCGGGGAGCTGTTTTTT. J is TRBJ2-2 and V is TRBV28; TRBD2 matches 11 bases. The V gene end was trimmed by 5 bases and the J gene end by 7 bases; junction bases not matched to a gene: 15. Germline V gene sequence: CDR1 MDHEN, CDR2 SYDVKM. The CDR3 totals 18 residues.

The chain's CDR3 is CATRDSTDTQYF. The CDR3 region has the DNA TGTGCCACGAGGGACTCCACAGATACGCAGTATTTT. The chain has TRBV10-3 and TRBJ2-3, with D tentatively TRBD2 (6 bases). V lost 10 bases and J lost 2, with 10 bases in between. Germline CDR1 ENHRY, CDR2 SYGVKD. This CDR3 region has 12 residues.